Here is one T cell receptor (beta chain) with its context. This sample is drawn from a study of CD8 T cells in Susac syndrome. Roughly 0.45 to 1 ug RNA was reverse transcribed with random hexamers. Amplification of the TCR beta CDR3 was carried out by immunoSEQ multiplex PCR, which spanned a total of 54 Vbeta and 13 Jbeta segments. TCRdb recomputed calls from the immunoSEQ multiplex PCR reads with MiXCR, one row per CDR3 protein. The sample has roughly 80,000 distinct CDR3 sequences; roughly nine tenths are singletons. The multiple sclerosis control group comprised treatment-naive patients with stable or active relapsing-remitting disease. TEMRA cells were FACS-enriched, and CD8+ and CD4+ T cells were isolated negatively. The source of this sequence is a human donor with multiple sclerosis. The sample was CD8+ T cells from PBMCs.

CDR3 DNA: TGTGCCAGCAGCCAAGATAATGGCGGCAGTTACGGGACCAAAAACATTCAGTACTTC. It yields the protein CASSQDNGGSYGTKNIQYF. The chain carries TRBV14 and TRBJ2-4; D may be TRBD2 (5 bases). In germline, CDR1 is SGHDN, CDR2 FVKESK. V was trimmed by 0 bases and J by 2 bases, leaving 20 bases between them. The CDR3 spans 19 residues.